The source of this T cell receptor (beta chain) is a study of identical twins. Study outcomes and limitations: Whereas memory repertoires showed no such difference, abundant cord blood beta clonotypes carried fewer insertions. Interpretation of the results relied on cross-sectional statistical analysis and not on following the same donors.

Germline lookup yields CDR1 MDHEN and CDR2 SYDVKM. J was trimmed by 4 bases and V by 5 bases; bases with no gene match: 9. The CDR3 has 15 amino acids. A single record per CDR3 protein comes from TCRdb applying MiXCR to the 5' RACE reads. The data show around 530,000 distinct CDR3 sequences, with 13% to 15% seen just once and about 0.4% held by the top ten. Details on this clonotype: What it recognizes is unknown.

These same records also appear under a second study, on yellow fever vaccine responses in identical twins. This second report adds: Twins showed a vaccine T cell response that reportedly seemed partly convergent, partly personalized.

Sequencing was performed on CD4+ T cells sorted from blood. This receptor was obtained from a young woman in good health. This chain links TRBV28 with TRBJ2-7; 9 bases agree with TRBD2. CDR3: CASSTSGTSLYEQYF. The CDR3 DNA is TGTGCCAGCAGTACATCCGGGACTAGCTTGTACGAGCAGTACTTC.